A selection of T cell receptor beta chains follows, all from one sample in a study of shared T cell receptors in the human thymus. TCRdb's copy holds only in-frame clones and misses some; the assay was immunoSEQ multiplex PCR. The sample lists about 660,000 clones; 70% to 90% were seen once. These same data were also listed under a study on human thymus T cells.

The material sequenced was thymocytes. All receptors come from a boy under three years old with a congenital heart defect. Both conserved end residues are part of each CDR3. The D gene is left open where the match is weak. Size values are once, few and many counts, or a class for expanded clones, and some rows have none.

v_gene: TRBV4-3; abundance: few; j_gene: TRBJ2-7; d_gene: TRBD2; CDR3nt: TGCGCCAGCAGCCAAGGCGGTGCGCGGGAGGGCCGAAACGAGCAGTACTTC; CDR3aa: CASSQGGAREGRNEQYF
v_gene: TRBV28; abundance: NA; j_gene: TRBJ1-5; d_gene: NA; CDR3nt: TGTGTCAGCAGTTTACGGTCAGGGTCTATGAAGCCCCAGCATTTT; CDR3aa: CVSSLRSGSMKPQHF
v_gene: TRBV5-1; abundance: NA; j_gene: TRBJ2-1; d_gene: NA; CDR3nt: TGCGCCAGCAGCTTTTCCCTACAGGGGACTAGCAATGAGCAGTTCTTC; CDR3aa: CASSFSLQGTSNEQFF
v_gene: TRBV2; abundance: NA; j_gene: TRBJ2-1; d_gene: NA; CDR3nt: TGTGCCAGCAGTGAGCGCAGGGGGCGGGAGGAGCAGTTCTTC; CDR3aa: CASSERRGREEQFF
v_gene: TRBV5-1; abundance: NA; j_gene: TRBJ1-1; d_gene: TRBD1; CDR3nt: TGCGCCAGCAGCGTGGTCCCGGGACAGGGGTCGAACACTGAAGCTTTCTTT; CDR3aa: CASSVVPGQGSNTEAFF
v_gene: TRBV4-3; abundance: NA; j_gene: TRBJ2-7; d_gene: NA; CDR3nt: TGCGCCAGCAGCCAAGATGTGGCGGGAGATGTGGAGAACAGGGGGGGGCAAATCGAGCAGTACTTC; CDR3aa: CASSQDVAGDVENRGGQIEQYF
v_gene: TRBV7-2; abundance: NA; j_gene: TRBJ2-2; d_gene: NA; CDR3nt: TGTGCCAGCAGCTTAGCCCCCACTAGTACCGGGGAGCTGTTTTTT; CDR3aa: CASSLAPTSTGELFF
v_gene: TRBV29-1; abundance: once; j_gene: TRBJ2-3; d_gene: NA; CDR3nt: TGCAGCGTTGAACTGGCGGGAAGGGGAGATACGCAGTATTTT; CDR3aa: CSVELAGRGDTQYF
v_gene: TRBV7-2; abundance: NA; j_gene: TRBJ2-1; d_gene: NA; CDR3nt: TGTGCCAGCGGCAGCACAGGGCACAATGAGCAGTTCTTC; CDR3aa: CASGSTGHNEQFF
v_gene: TRBV11-2; abundance: NA; j_gene: TRBJ2-1; d_gene: TRBD2; CDR3nt: TGTGCCAGCAGCCCTTTGGGGGGGGTGGTTCAGTTCTTC; CDR3aa: CASSPLGGVVQFF
v_gene: TRBV4-1; abundance: once; j_gene: TRBJ1-5; d_gene: TRBD1; CDR3nt: TGCGCCAGCAGCCACCGGGACAGGTTGGGCAATCAGCCCCAGCATTTT; CDR3aa: CASSHRDRLGNQPQHF
v_gene: TRBV27; abundance: NA; j_gene: TRBJ2-7; d_gene: TRBD1; CDR3nt: TGTGCCAGCAGTTTATTTGTTTGGGACAGAGACGAGCAGTACTTC; CDR3aa: CASSLFVWDRDEQYF
v_gene: TRBV27; abundance: NA; j_gene: TRBJ2-3; d_gene: TRBD2; CDR3nt: TGTGCCAGCTCCTTAACTAGCGGGAGTTTGGATACGCAGTATTTT; CDR3aa: CASSLTSGSLDTQYF
v_gene: TRBV14; abundance: once; j_gene: TRBJ1-1; d_gene: TRBD1; CDR3nt: TGTGCCAGCAGCCAAGTGGGACAGGGGGCAAACACTGAAGCTTTCTTT; CDR3aa: CASSQVGQGANTEAFF
v_gene: TRBV4-3; abundance: NA; j_gene: TRBJ1-1; d_gene: NA; CDR3nt: TGCGCCAGCAGCCAAGATCTGCGGACAGTGGTGAACACTGAAGCTTTCTTT; CDR3aa: CASSQDLRTVVNTEAFF
v_gene: TRBV6-5; abundance: NA; j_gene: TRBJ2-5; d_gene: TRBD1; CDR3nt: TGTGCCAGCAGGACTGACAGGGGTCAAGAGACCCAGTACTTC; CDR3aa: CASRTDRGQETQYF
v_gene: TRBV19; abundance: NA; j_gene: TRBJ1-5; d_gene: NA; CDR3nt: TGTGCCAGTACTTCTCCTCGGGGAGGGGACAATCAGCCCCAGCATTTT; CDR3aa: CASTSPRGGDNQPQHF
v_gene: TRBV5-1; abundance: NA; j_gene: TRBJ2-1; d_gene: NA; CDR3nt: TGCGCCAGCAGCTTGGGCAGGGTTCCCCTTCAGTACAATGAGCAGTTCTTC; CDR3aa: CASSLGRVPLQYNEQFF
v_gene: TRBV7-2; abundance: NA; j_gene: TRBJ1-3; d_gene: NA; CDR3nt: TGTGCCAGCAGCTCACGACATGCCTCTGGAAACACCATATATTTT; CDR3aa: CASSSRHASGNTIYF
v_gene: TRBV28; abundance: NA; j_gene: TRBJ2-1; d_gene: NA; CDR3nt: TGTGCCAGCAGTGCTACCGGGGGACTCAATGAGCAGTTCTTC; CDR3aa: CASSATGGLNEQFF
v_gene: TRBV6-5; abundance: NA; j_gene: TRBJ2-5; d_gene: NA; CDR3nt: TGTGCCAGCAGCCTCCGGGAGACCCAGTACTTC; CDR3aa: CASSLRETQYF
v_gene: TRBV28; abundance: NA; j_gene: TRBJ2-1; d_gene: TRBD2; CDR3nt: TGTGCCAGCAGTGCTAGATTAGCGGGAGCTGGGGCCAATGAGCAGTTCTTC; CDR3aa: CASSARLAGAGANEQFF
v_gene: TRBV29-1; abundance: NA; j_gene: TRBJ1-2; d_gene: TRBD1; CDR3nt: TGCAGCGACCTAGACAGGGGTGGCTACACCTTC; CDR3aa: CSDLDRGGYTF
v_gene: TRBV13; abundance: NA; j_gene: TRBJ2-7; d_gene: NA; CDR3nt: TGTGCCAGCAGCCCCCTCTCTCCCTACGAGCAGTACTTC; CDR3aa: CASSPLSPYEQYF
v_gene: TRBV5-1; abundance: NA; j_gene: TRBJ1-1; d_gene: NA; CDR3nt: TGCGCCAGCAGCTTGGAAATCTCAGTGATGAACACTGAAGCTTTCTTT; CDR3aa: CASSLEISVMNTEAFF
v_gene: TRBV15; abundance: NA; j_gene: TRBJ2-7; d_gene: TRBD2; CDR3nt: TGTGCCACCAGCAGAGGCCTAGCGGGAGACGAGCAGTACTTC; CDR3aa: CATSRGLAGDEQYF
v_gene: TRBV7-2; abundance: NA; j_gene: TRBJ2-1; d_gene: NA; CDR3nt: TGTGCCAGCAGCGTTAGCGGCCAACCGTACAATGAGCAGTTCTTC; CDR3aa: CASSVSGQPYNEQFF
v_gene: TRBV15; abundance: NA; j_gene: TRBJ2-1; d_gene: TRBD2; CDR3nt: TGTGCCACCAGCCCCCGGCTAGCGGGAATAGGGTCCTACAATGAGCAGTTCTTC; CDR3aa: CATSPRLAGIGSYNEQFF
v_gene: TRBV27; abundance: NA; j_gene: TRBJ2-7; d_gene: TRBD2; CDR3nt: TGTGCCAGCAGCCTAGGTCGGGCTAGCGGGTCCTACGAGCAGTACTTC; CDR3aa: CASSLGRASGSYEQYF
v_gene: TRBV30; abundance: NA; j_gene: TRBJ2-1; d_gene: TRBD2; CDR3nt: TGTGCCTGGAGTGATCCCCCCACGACTAGCGATATGCCCGGGAGCTCCTACAATGAGCAGTTCTTC; CDR3aa: CAWSDPPTTSDMPGSSYNEQFF
v_gene: TRBV4-1; abundance: NA; j_gene: TRBJ2-7; d_gene: NA; CDR3nt: TGCGCCAGCAGCCAAGGACTTCACTCCTACGAGCAGTACTTC; CDR3aa: CASSQGLHSYEQYF
v_gene: TRBV2; abundance: NA; j_gene: TRBJ1-2; d_gene: TRBD1; CDR3nt: TGTGCCAGCAGGGTCGGGTGGGACAGGGACTTCTATGGCTACACCTTC; CDR3aa: CASRVGWDRDFYGYTF
v_gene: TRBV5-5; abundance: once; j_gene: TRBJ1-3; d_gene: NA; CDR3nt: TGTGCCAGCAGCTCCCCAGGGGAAACTGGAAACACCATATATTTT; CDR3aa: CASSSPGETGNTIYF
v_gene: TRBV7-6; abundance: NA; j_gene: TRBJ2-1; d_gene: TRBD2; CDR3nt: TGTGCCAGCAGCTTAGAAGGCGGGAGGGCCCAAGCCTACAATGAGCAGTTCTTC; CDR3aa: CASSLEGGRAQAYNEQFF
v_gene: TRBV19; abundance: few; j_gene: TRBJ2-5; d_gene: NA; CDR3nt: TGTGCCAGTAGTACCGGGACTTTTCAAGAGACCCAGTACTTC; CDR3aa: CASSTGTFQETQYF
v_gene: TRBV4-3; abundance: NA; j_gene: TRBJ2-7; d_gene: TRBD1; CDR3nt: TGCGCCAGCAGCCAAACCCCGACAGGGCTTACCCCTGGCGAGCAGTACTTC; CDR3aa: CASSQTPTGLTPGEQYF
v_gene: TRBV21-1; abundance: NA; j_gene: TRBJ1-2; d_gene: NA; CDR3nt: TGTGCCAGCAGCAAAAGGCCGGGGTTAGGGTATGGCTACACCTTC; CDR3aa: CASSKRPGLGYGYTF
v_gene: TRBV4-1; abundance: NA; j_gene: TRBJ2-5; d_gene: NA; CDR3nt: TGCGCCAGCAGCCGATGGACGGGGCAAGAGACCCAGTACTTC; CDR3aa: CASSRWTGQETQYF
v_gene: TRBV11-3; abundance: NA; j_gene: TRBJ2-7; d_gene: NA; CDR3nt: TGTGCCAGCAGCTTAGTTGGGAGAAGCGAGCAGTACTTC; CDR3aa: CASSLVGRSEQYF
v_gene: TRBV4-2; abundance: NA; j_gene: TRBJ2-1; d_gene: TRBD2; CDR3nt: TGTGCCAGCAGCCAAGATCCAAGGGACTACTACAATGAGCAGTTCTTC; CDR3aa: CASSQDPRDYYNEQFF
v_gene: TRBV19; abundance: NA; j_gene: TRBJ1-5; d_gene: TRBD1; CDR3nt: TGTGCCAGTAGGACACAGGGGGACCCCAGCAATCAGCCCCAGCATTTT; CDR3aa: CASRTQGDPSNQPQHF
v_gene: TRBV4-3; abundance: NA; j_gene: TRBJ2-5; d_gene: TRBD2; CDR3nt: TGCGCCAGCAGCCAAGAACCCCCTAGCGGTCGCCTAGAGACCCAGTACTTC; CDR3aa: CASSQEPPSGRLETQYF
v_gene: TRBV28; abundance: few; j_gene: TRBJ1-2; d_gene: NA; CDR3nt: TGTGCCAGCAGTCTCCCGATGGGGCGGTATGGCTACACCTTC; CDR3aa: CASSLPMGRYGYTF
v_gene: TRBV27; abundance: NA; j_gene: TRBJ2-5; d_gene: TRBD1; CDR3nt: TGTGCCAGCAGTTTAAGGAGACAGGGCCTCCAAGAGACCCAGTACTTC; CDR3aa: CASSLRRQGLQETQYF
v_gene: TRBV5-1; abundance: NA; j_gene: TRBJ1-3; d_gene: NA; CDR3nt: TGCGCCAGCAGGGCACATCCTGACAGGGGAAACACCATATATTTT; CDR3aa: CASRAHPDRGNTIYF
v_gene: TRBV21-1; abundance: NA; j_gene: TRBJ2-3; d_gene: NA; CDR3nt: TGTGCCAGCAACCTCCTCTGGCCAGCGGGGGGCACAGATACGCAGTATTTT; CDR3aa: CASNLLWPAGGTDTQYF
v_gene: TRBV30; abundance: NA; j_gene: TRBJ2-2; d_gene: TRBD2; CDR3nt: TGTGCCTGGAGTCATAAGCGGGAGTACACCGGGGAGCTGTTTTTT; CDR3aa: CAWSHKREYTGELFF